This entry concerns a single TCR beta chain. Its specificity is not known. These data originate in a study of cytomegalovirus exposure and HLA in healthy donors. Notes on the study in general: The records held CMV serostatus as the only immune exposure information. In an earlier analysis, most TCR beta V segments were productive about 90% or about 30% of the time.

Germline V gene lookup returns CDR1 SGHNT and CDR2 YYREEE (reference sequence). CDR3 size: 14 residues. V shed 0 bases and J 6 bases; nucleotides not matched to a gene: 3. The PCR ran on 60 Vbeta and 13 Jbeta primers. Profiling relied on immunoSEQ multiplex PCR, and the TCRdb table lists in-frame clones only, not all of them. The sample gives around 150,000 clones, roughly 87% of which show up once; roughly 0.5% is in the top ten. The sequence derives from a woman aged 40 to 49 in good health and CMV-seronegative. Source material: PBMCs. The genes are TRBV5-4 and TRBJ2-1; TRBD2 aligns across 7 bases. CDR3 in DNA: TGTGCCAGCAGCTTGGACGGGGGGACCAATGAGCAGTTCTTC. As protein: CASSLDGGTNEQFF.